Presented here are 16 T cell receptor beta chains from one specimen sequenced in a study of response to subunit inactivated influenza vaccine. TCRdb analysed the RT-PCR reads with MiXCR anew, one entry per CDR3 protein. Of approximately 480,000 distinct CDR3 sequences listed, 11% are singletons. The sequences come from PBMCs from blood, collected roughly 45 days after vaccination. Receptors were obtained from a man in his forties or fifties who received an inactivated influenza vaccine.

This clonotype showed up many times. The V call is TRBV6-5, the J call TRBJ2-3, with no clear D. CDR1 and CDR2 from the germline V gene are MNHEY and SVGAGI. Deletions cut 6 bases from V and 4 bases from J, with 8 bases between. This CDR3 spans 12 amino acids. The CDR3: CASSPTSDTQYF. The CDR3 region has the DNA TGTGCCAGCAGCCCCACGTCAGATACGCAGTATTTT.

J is TRBJ2-5 and V is TRBV20-1; 12 bases align to TRBD2. Germline CDR1 and CDR2: DFQATT and SNEGSKA (reference sequence). The V segment lost 1 base and the J segment 2 bases; nucleotides outside the gene matches: 8. The CDR3 loop spans 17 amino acids. CDR3 in amino acids: CSARARSGTSGQETQYF. The CDR3 region has the DNA TGCAGTGCTAGAGCCCGATCCGGGACTAGCGGGCAAGAGACCCAGTACTTC.

This clonotype was detected ten times or more. The V and J genes are TRBV5-5 and TRBJ2-5, with 14 positions matching TRBD2. The V gene end was trimmed by 3 bases and the J gene end by 5 bases; junction bases not matched to a gene: 6. This CDR3 is 16 amino acids long. The germline CDR1 and CDR2 sequences are SGHKS and YYEKEE (reference sequence). The CDR3 region is CASSSGLAGVGETQYF. CDR3 nucleotide sequence: TGTGCCAGCAGCTCGGGACTAGCGGGAGTTGGGGAGACCCAGTACTTC.

This clonotype has a handful of counts. V is TRBV28 and J is TRBJ2-7; D unclear. The CDR3 is 14 residues long. V shed 1 base and J shed 2 bases, with 9 bases lying between them. Germline assignment: CDR1 MDHEN and CDR2 SYDVKM. The CDR3 nucleotides are TGTGCCAGCAGTTTATTCGAACGGGCCTACGAGCAGTACTTC. Translating it yields CASSLFERAYEQYF.

The chain's CDR3 is CATVGVSHEQFF. The CDR3 region has the DNA TGTGCCACCGTGGGGGTTAGCCATGAGCAGTTCTTC. The rearrangement links TRBV24-1 to TRBJ2-1; either TRBD1 or TRBD2 may supply D (5 bases each). CDR1 KGHDR and CDR2 SFDVKD come from the germline V gene. The length of the CDR3 is 12 residues. Trimming took off 9 bases at V and 8 bases at J, with 13 bases between the two ends.

This clonotype was seen more than once but under ten times. J is TRBJ2-5 and V is TRBV6-5; 9 nucleotides line up with TRBD1. J lost 4 bases, V lost 4 bases, and 10 bases had no gene match. CDR3 size: 16 residues. Germline-derived CDR1 and CDR2 are MNHEY and SVGAGI. The CDR3 sequence is CASSSTNRGRGETQYF. In DNA form, the CDR3 reads TGTGCCAGCAGTTCCACTAACAGGGGGCGAGGAGAGACCCAGTACTTC.

The J gene is TRBJ2-1, the V gene TRBV27; D is undetermined. V dropped 5 bases and J dropped 6 bases, with 8 bases sitting between them. Germline-derived CDR1 and CDR2 are MNHEY and SMNVEV (reference sequence). The CDR3 loop spans 12 amino acids. The CDR3 loop is CASSTPGNEQFF. The DNA for the CDR3 is TGTGCCAGCAGTACCCCGGGCAATGAGCAGTTCTTC.

This clonotype has ten or more counts. The chain uses TRBV3-1 and TRBJ1-6; D is possibly TRBD1 (6 bases). CDR3 size: 15 residues. Germline-derived CDR1 and CDR2 are LGHDT and YNNKEL (reference sequence). With 1 base removed from V and 10 bases from J, the gap between germline ends came to 14 bases. This CDR3 is CASSQGGQPNSPLHF. DNA for the CDR3: TGTGCCAGCAGCCAAGGAGGACAGCCAAACTCACCCCTCCACTTT.

The CDR3 spells CASSSTTGSVSYEQYF. CDR3 sequence (DNA): TGTGCCAGCAGTTCAACAACTGGGTCTGTCTCCTACGAGCAGTACTTC. The chain couples TRBV2 to TRBJ2-7, with D uncertain. V was shortened by 5 bases and J by 0 bases, with 17 bases between the two germline ends. This CDR3 comprises 16 residues. Germline V lookup: CDR1 SNHLY, CDR2 FYNNEI.

This clonotype showed up just a few times. The chain is built from TRBV30 and TRBJ2-1; the match to TRBD2 covers 9 bases. This CDR3 comprises 14 residues. CDR1 is GTSNPN, CDR2 SVGIG, per germline (reference sequence). V lost 1 base to trimming and J lost 4 bases; unmatched junction nucleotides: 2. The CDR3 loop reads CAWSGLAGYNEQFF. The CDR3 nucleotides read TGTGCCTGGAGTGGGCTAGCGGGATACAATGAGCAGTTCTTC. The complete variable domain, with remaining parts taken from reference TRBV30 and TRBJ2-1, reads SQTIHQWPATLVQPVGSPLSLECTVEGTSNPNLYWYRQAAGRGLQLLFYSVGIGQISSEVPQNLSASRPQDRQFILSSKKLLLSDSGFYLCAWSGLAGYNEQFFGPGTRLTVL.

In DNA form, the CDR3 reads TGCGCCAGCAGCCAAGATCCCCCTAGCGGAGACCCATTTTACAATGAGCAGTTCTTC. Translation gives CASSQDPPSGDPFYNEQFF. V usage is TRBV4-3 and J usage is TRBJ2-1; the match to TRBD2 covers 7 bases. The V gene's germline CDR1 is LGHNA and CDR2 YSLEER. The CDR3 is 19 amino acids. V lost 0 bases and J lost 4; bases outside the gene matches: 15.

This clonotype was detected ten times or more. J is TRBJ2-7 and V is TRBV27, with a weak D call TRBD1 (6 bases). Germline loops: CDR1 MNHEY, CDR2 SMNVEV (reference sequence). The V gene lost 2 bases and the J gene lost 3 bases, with 14 bases spanning the gap. The CDR3 extends over 15 amino acids. The CDR3 DNA sequence: TGTGCCAGCAGTTTACATCTTTCCAGGGGCTACGAGCAGTACTTC. Protein: CASSLHLSRGYEQYF.

The chain uses TRBV5-1 and TRBJ2-3, with a tentative D call TRBD2 (7 bases). Trimming cost V 10 bases and J 1 base, with 16 bases left between them. Per germline, CDR1 SGHRS and CDR2 YFSETQ. The CDR3 is 14 amino acids. CDR3 protein: CASRRGGRTDTQYF. CDR3 in DNA: TGCGCCTCTCGGAGGGGGGGCCGCACAGATACGCAGTATTTT.

This clonotype was counted a few times. J is TRBJ2-5 and V is TRBV24-1, with 7 bases matching TRBD2. The CDR3 runs to 16 residues. J was trimmed by 2 bases and V by 3 bases; bases with no gene match: 8. In germline, CDR1 is KGHDR, CDR2 SFDVKD. Written as DNA, the CDR3 is TGTGCCACCAGTGATCCTACCGGGGGGTTTCAAGAGACCCAGTACTTC. Translation: CATSDPTGGFQETQYF.

This chain connects TRBV3-1 to TRBJ1-1, with a possible D match to TRBD1 (5 bases). V lost 2 bases and J 3 bases, leaving 16 bases between the germline ends. There are 16 residues in the CDR3. Germline V gene lookup returns CDR1 LGHDT and CDR2 YNNKEL (reference sequence). CDR3 amino acids: CASSQPGRQRDTEAFF. CDR3 in DNA: TGTGCCAGCAGCCAACCGGGGCGACAGAGGGACACTGAAGCTTTCTTT.

The chain links TRBV5-5 to TRBJ2-1; D possibly corresponds to TRBD1 (5 bases). The CDR3 is made up of 17 amino acids. V lost 5 bases and J lost 1, with 19 bases in between. Per the germline V gene, CDR1 is SGHKS and CDR2 is YYEKEE (reference sequence). CDR3 sequence (DNA): TGTGCCAGCAGACAGGACGGCCCCGCAAAATCCTACAATGAGCAGTTCTTC. Amino acids: CASRQDGPAKSYNEQFF.